This T cell receptor beta chain was sequenced in a study of blood T cell repertoires in COVID-19 (TCRdb year 2020). General notes on the study: Collaborator samples came from the United States, Italy and Spain and covered acute and convalescent phases of COVID-19. Nearly every sample came with metadata listing a de-identified subject ID, COVID-19 status, age in years and sex. Samples came from the ongoing ImmuneRACE study (first 160 participants) plus 1,254 subjects from 6 global collaborators. HLA class I and class II types, where available, came from metadata supplied by the sample provider rather than from assay-based typing. A freely available public database, intended as a resource for researchers studying the immune response to SARS-CoV-2, is where the repertoires were released. Subjects who had been exposed to COVID-19, were actively infected with it, or had recovered from it provided the deeply sampled blood TCRbeta repertoires that made up the dataset. The material from the prospective study consisted of cDNA or gDNA derived from T cells, B-cell-depleted T cells, or PBMCs.

Whole blood was collected in K2EDTA tubes by collaborating institutions according to the institutions' own protocols. For TCRbeta analysis, collaborators shipped samples in one of three forms: frozen whole blood, isolated PBMCs, or DNA extracted from either of those sample types. A note on this clone: Which antigen it targets is not known. Qualities for individual bases were not recorded, and no much larger clone is one base off.

The immunoSEQ Assay, a bias-controlled multiplex PCR, was used to amplify TCRbeta CDR3 regions from genomic DNA. The study's processing was this. Nucleated cell counts per sample were estimated from amplification of reference gene primers within the assay. Sequence reads were collapsed and filtered to measure the absolute abundance of every unique TCRbeta CDR3 rearrangement. For each sample, productive Simpson clonality was calculated as the square root of Simpson's diversity index over productive rearrangements. Imported from immuneACCESS, the table was reduced by TCRdb to in-frame sequences with V and J called. These copies leave out some clones; in studies compared against another copy, an unresolved V gene accounts for under half, and the cause of the remainder is not known. V and J calls and clone size are those listed in that table; D and trimming were worked out from the DNA. Present in this sample are fewer than 70,000 clones, almost 95% of which were seen just once. The top ten hold about 4.5% of the sample.

Per the germline V gene, MGHRA is the CDR1 and YSYEKL is the CDR2. The CDR3 runs 15 residues from the cysteine to the phenylalanine. Only the CDR3 DNA is retained, 45 bases long and in frame from the first base. Relative to germline, V is 6 bases shorter and J is 6 bases shorter, with 17 bases between their ends. What the study reported, not specific to this receptor: How much clinical and demographic metadata was included differed by source and by participant, and the metadata was provided uncurated.

Rearrangement joined TRBV4-1 to TRBJ1-4; the best D guess is TRBD1, with 6 bases matching. This TCR derives from a man aged 45-60 years with active COVID-19. The sequenced sample consisted of peripheral blood. The nucleotide sequence is TGCGCCAGCAGGTCTACAGGGAGGGGGGATGAAAAACTGTTTTTT. Translated, it gives CASRSTGRGDEKLFF.